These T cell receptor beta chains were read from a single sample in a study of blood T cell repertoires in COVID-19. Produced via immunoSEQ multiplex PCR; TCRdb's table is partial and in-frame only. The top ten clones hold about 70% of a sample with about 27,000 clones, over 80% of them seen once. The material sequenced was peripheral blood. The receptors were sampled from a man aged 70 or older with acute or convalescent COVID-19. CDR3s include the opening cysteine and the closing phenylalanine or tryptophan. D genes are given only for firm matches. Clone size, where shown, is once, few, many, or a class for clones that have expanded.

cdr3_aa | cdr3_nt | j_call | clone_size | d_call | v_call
CASSRDRASTEAFF | TGTGCCAGTAGCCGGGACAGGGCGAGCACTGAAGCTTTCTTT | TRBJ1-1 | NA | TRBD1 | TRBV19
CASSSRGDSGNTIYF | TGTGCCAGCAGCTCGCGGGGGGACTCTGGAAACACCATATATTTT | TRBJ1-3 | NA | NA | TRBV7-8
CASSLWGGTNTEAFF | TGTGCCAGCAGCTTATGGGGCGGTACGAACACTGAAGCTTTCTTT | TRBJ1-1 | NA | NA | TRBV7-3
CAISESGTKGRSGYTF | TGTGCCATCAGTGAGTCAGGGACTAAAGGGAGGAGTGGCTACACCTTC | TRBJ1-2 | NA | NA | TRBV10-3
CAWSRSTGIPSQPQHF | TGTGCCTGGAGTAGGTCGACAGGAATTCCTAGTCAGCCCCAGCATTTT | TRBJ1-5 | NA | NA | TRBV30
CASSRDRDHQPQHF | TGTGCCAGCAGCCGAGACAGGGATCATCAGCCCCAGCATTTT | TRBJ1-5 | NA | TRBD1 | TRBV4-2
CASSRPTGTSPLHF | TGTGCCAGCAGTCGCCCGACAGGGACCTCACCCCTCCACTTT | TRBJ1-6 | NA | TRBD1 | TRBV28
CASSPVMRETQYF | TGTGCCAGCAGCCCAGTCATGCGGGAGACCCAGTACTTC | TRBJ2-5 | NA | NA | TRBV7-2
CASSSSTGLGYGYTF | TGTGCCAGCAGCTCTTCGACAGGGTTGGGCTATGGCTACACCTTC | TRBJ1-2 | NA | TRBD1 | TRBV27
CASSLAGGSYNSPLHF | TGCGCCAGCAGCTTGGCAGGGGGCTCCTATAATTCACCCCTCCACTTT | TRBJ1-6 | NA | TRBD1 | TRBV5-1
CASNLSGQGSSGYTF | TGTGCCAGCAACCTTTCGGGACAGGGTAGCAGCGGCTACACCTTC | TRBJ1-2 | medium-sized | TRBD1 | TRBV27
CASSLGTGTEKLFF | TGTGCCAGCAGCTTAGGGACAGGGACTGAAAAACTGTTTTTT | TRBJ1-4 | NA | TRBD1 | TRBV5-8
CASSPLNGELFF | TGTGCCAGCAGTCCCTTAAACGGGGAGCTGTTTTTT | TRBJ2-2 | NA | NA | TRBV27